One T cell receptor (beta chain) is described in this entry. With 2 bases removed from V and 1 base from J, the gap between germline ends came to 12 bases. The CDR3 loop spans 15 amino acids. Per the germline V gene, CDR1 is SGHNT and CDR2 is YYREEE (reference sequence). Generated by immunoSEQ multiplex PCR, the TCRdb table keeps only in-frame clones and is missing some. The sample has roughly 120,000 clones, just under 85% seen once; the top ten hold less than 9%. This sample stems from a study of blood T cell repertoires in COVID-19. The sequenced sample was peripheral blood. The origin of this receptor is a man in his 70s with active or convalescent COVID-19. This chain links TRBV5-4 with TRBJ1-1; D may be TRBD1 (6 bases). CDR3 coding DNA: TGTGCCAGCAGCTTCACCACAGGGTGGAACACTGAAGCTTTCTTT. Translated: CASSFTTGWNTEAFF. Together with reference TRBV5-4 and TRBJ1-1, the CDR3 gives the full variable domain: ETGVTQSPTHLIKTRGQQVTLRCSSQSGHNTVSWYQQALGQGPQFIFQYYREEENGRGNFPPRFSGLQFPNYSSELNVNALELDDSALYLCASSFTTGWNTEAFFGQGTRLTVV.